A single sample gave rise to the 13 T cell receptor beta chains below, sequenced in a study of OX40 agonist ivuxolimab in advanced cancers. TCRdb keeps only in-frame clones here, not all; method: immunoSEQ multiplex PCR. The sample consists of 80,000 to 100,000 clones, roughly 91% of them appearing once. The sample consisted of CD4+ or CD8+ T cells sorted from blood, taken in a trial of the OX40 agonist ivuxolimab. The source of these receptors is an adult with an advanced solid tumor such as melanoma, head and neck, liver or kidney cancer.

The DNA of the CDR3 is TGTGCCAGTAGTATAGATTGGTCGAAATACATGAACACTGAAGCTTTCTTT. Translation: CASSIDWSKYMNTEAFF. The chain uses TRBV19 and TRBJ1-1; D call uncertain. This CDR3 contains 17 residues. V was trimmed by 0 bases and J by 0 bases, leaving 14 bases between them. From germline, CDR1 is LNHDA and CDR2 SQIVND (reference sequence).

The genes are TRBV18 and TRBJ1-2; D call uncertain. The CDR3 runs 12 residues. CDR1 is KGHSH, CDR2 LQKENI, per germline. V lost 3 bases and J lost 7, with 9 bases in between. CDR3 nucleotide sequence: TGTGCCAGCTCACCGCGGACGGGTGGCTACACCTTC. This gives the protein CASSPRTGGYTF.

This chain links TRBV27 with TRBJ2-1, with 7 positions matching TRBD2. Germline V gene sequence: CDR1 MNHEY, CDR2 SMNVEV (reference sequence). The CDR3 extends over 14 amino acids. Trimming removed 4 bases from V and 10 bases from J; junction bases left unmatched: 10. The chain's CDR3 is CASSYYGRSQEQFF. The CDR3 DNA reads TGTGCCAGCAGTTACTACGGGAGGTCACAGGAGCAGTTCTTC.

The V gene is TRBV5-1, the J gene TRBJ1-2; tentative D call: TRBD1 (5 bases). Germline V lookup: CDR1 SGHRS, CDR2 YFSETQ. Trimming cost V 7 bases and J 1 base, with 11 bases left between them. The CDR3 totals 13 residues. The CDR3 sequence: CASGQGNNYGYTF. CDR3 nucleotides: TGCGCCAGCGGGCAGGGAAATAACTATGGCTACACCTTC.

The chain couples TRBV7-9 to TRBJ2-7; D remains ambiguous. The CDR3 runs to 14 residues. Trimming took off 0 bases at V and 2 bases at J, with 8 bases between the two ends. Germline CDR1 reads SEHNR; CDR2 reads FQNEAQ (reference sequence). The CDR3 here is CASSLAGQTYEQYF. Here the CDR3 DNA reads TGTGCCAGCAGCTTAGCCGGTCAGACCTACGAGCAGTACTTC.

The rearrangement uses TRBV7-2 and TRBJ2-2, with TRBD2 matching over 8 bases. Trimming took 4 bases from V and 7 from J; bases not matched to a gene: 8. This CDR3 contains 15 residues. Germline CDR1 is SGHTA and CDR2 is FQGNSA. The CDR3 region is CASSSGRAWNGELFF. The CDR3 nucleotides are TGTGCCAGCAGCTCCGGGAGGGCTTGGAACGGGGAGCTGTTTTTT.

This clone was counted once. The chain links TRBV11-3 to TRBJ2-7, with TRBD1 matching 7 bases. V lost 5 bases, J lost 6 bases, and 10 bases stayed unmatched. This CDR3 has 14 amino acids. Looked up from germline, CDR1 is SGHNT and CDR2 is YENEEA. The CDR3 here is CASSPTTGVGEQYF. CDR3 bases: TGTGCCAGCAGCCCTACCACAGGGGTGGGCGAGCAGTACTTC.

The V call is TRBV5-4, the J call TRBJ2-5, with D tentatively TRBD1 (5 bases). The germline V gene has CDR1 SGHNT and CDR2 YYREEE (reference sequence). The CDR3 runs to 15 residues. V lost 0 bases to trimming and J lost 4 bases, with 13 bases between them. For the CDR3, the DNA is TGTGCCAGCAGCTTGGGTGGCAGGGTGGGAGAGACCCAGTACTTC. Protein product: CASSLGGRVGETQYF. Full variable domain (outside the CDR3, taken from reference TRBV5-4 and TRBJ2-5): ETGVTQSPTHLIKTRGQQVTLRCSSQSGHNTVSWYQQALGQGPQFIFQYYREEENGRGNFPPRFSGLQFPNYSSELNVNALELDDSALYLCASSLGGRVGETQYFGPGTRLLVL.

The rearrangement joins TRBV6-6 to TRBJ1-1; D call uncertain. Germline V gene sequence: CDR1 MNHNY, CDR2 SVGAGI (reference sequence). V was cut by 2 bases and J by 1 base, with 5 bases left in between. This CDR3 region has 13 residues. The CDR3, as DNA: TGTGCCAGCAGTTACCCCCGGAACACTGAAGCTTTCTTT. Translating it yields CASSYPRNTEAFF.

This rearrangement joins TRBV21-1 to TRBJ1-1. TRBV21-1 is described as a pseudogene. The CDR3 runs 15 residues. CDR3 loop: CASSKKEGRNTEAFF. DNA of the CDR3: TGTGCCAGCAGCAAAAAAGAAGGCAGAAACACTGAAGCTTTCTTT.

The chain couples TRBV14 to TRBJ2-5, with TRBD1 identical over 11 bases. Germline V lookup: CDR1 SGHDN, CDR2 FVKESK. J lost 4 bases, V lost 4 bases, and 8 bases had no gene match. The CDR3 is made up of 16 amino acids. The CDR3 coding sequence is TGTGCCAGCAGCCCCCGGACAGGGGGCGCGGGAGAGACCCAGTACTTC. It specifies CASSPRTGGAGETQYF.

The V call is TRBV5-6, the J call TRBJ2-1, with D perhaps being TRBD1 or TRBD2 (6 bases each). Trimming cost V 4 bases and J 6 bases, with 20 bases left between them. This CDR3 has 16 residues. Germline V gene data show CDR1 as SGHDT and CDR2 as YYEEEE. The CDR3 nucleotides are TGTGCCAGCAGCCAGTCCTTACTAGCCAGGGGCAATGAGCAGTTCTTC. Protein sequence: CASSQSLLARGNEQFF.

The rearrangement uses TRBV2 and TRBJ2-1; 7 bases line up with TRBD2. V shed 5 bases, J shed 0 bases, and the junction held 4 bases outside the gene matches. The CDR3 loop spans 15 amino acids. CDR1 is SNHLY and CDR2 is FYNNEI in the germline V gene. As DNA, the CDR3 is TGTGCCAGCAGTATTAGCGGGCCCTCCTACAATGAGCAGTTCTTC. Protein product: CASSISGPSYNEQFF. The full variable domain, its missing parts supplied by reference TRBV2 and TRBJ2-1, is EPEVTQTPSHQVTQMGQEVILRCVPISNHLYFYWYRQILGQKVEFLVSFYNNEISEKSEIFDDQFSVERPDGSNFTLKIRSTKLEDSAMYFCASSISGPSYNEQFFGPGTRLTVL.